These 5 T cell receptor beta chains share one sample of origin, sequenced in a study of OX40 agonist ivuxolimab in advanced cancers. Data came from immunoSEQ multiplex PCR; TCRdb stores just in-frame clones and leaves some out. Counted here are tens of thousands of clones, almost 85% occurring once; the ten biggest clones make up about 8%. The sample here was CD4+ or CD8+ T cells sorted from blood, taken in a trial of the OX40 agonist ivuxolimab. These receptors all stem from an adult with an advanced solid tumor such as melanoma, head and neck, liver or kidney cancer.

The chain has TRBV5-4 and TRBJ2-1; maybe TRBD2 (6 bases). CDR1 and CDR2 from the germline V gene are SGHNT and YYREEE (reference sequence). V lost 2 bases to trimming and J lost 9 bases, with 15 bases between them. The length of the CDR3 is 14 residues. The CDR3 region has the DNA TGTGCCAGCAGCTTTCCACTAGCCATGGGTGAGCAGTTCTTC. Protein product: CASSFPLAMGEQFF.

CDR3 region: CASSQDLSAGGIKFF. DNA for the CDR3: TGCGCCAGCAGCCAAGATTTATCAGCGGGAGGGATTAAGTTCTTC. The genes are TRBV4-3 and TRBJ2-1, with TRBD2 matching 10 bases. Germline V gene lookup returns CDR1 LGHNA and CDR2 YSLEER. V trimming: 0 bases; J trimming: 14 bases; junction bases outside the gene matches: 10. CDR3 length: 15 residues.

The chain couples TRBV27 to TRBJ1-2; perhaps TRBD1 as D (5 bases). V was cut by 5 bases and J by 3 bases, with 10 bases left in between. This CDR3 has 13 residues. Germline V gives CDR1 MNHEY, CDR2 SMNVEV (reference sequence). The CDR3 sequence is CASSRSRDYGYTF. In DNA, the CDR3 is TGTGCCAGCAGTCGATCCAGGGACTATGGCTACACCTTC.

The chain employs TRBV2 and TRBJ2-1; 13 positions match TRBD2. Germline loops: CDR1 SNHLY, CDR2 FYNNEI. This CDR3 is built from 15 residues. V trimming: 7 bases; J trimming: 7 bases; junction bases outside the gene matches: 7. The CDR3 is CASTTSGGRSNEQFF. The CDR3 DNA sequence: TGTGCCAGCACGACTAGCGGGGGGCGGTCGAATGAGCAGTTCTTC.

This chain joins TRBV7-2 and TRBJ2-4; possible D gene TRBD1, 5 bases. CDR3 length: 15 residues. Trimming removed 4 bases from V and 2 bases from J, with 12 bases in between. The germline V gene has CDR1 SGHTA and CDR2 FQGNSA. CDR3 in DNA: TGTGCCAGCAGCTCAGGGTGGACCTCCAAAAACATTCAGTACTTC. It encodes CASSSGWTSKNIQYF.